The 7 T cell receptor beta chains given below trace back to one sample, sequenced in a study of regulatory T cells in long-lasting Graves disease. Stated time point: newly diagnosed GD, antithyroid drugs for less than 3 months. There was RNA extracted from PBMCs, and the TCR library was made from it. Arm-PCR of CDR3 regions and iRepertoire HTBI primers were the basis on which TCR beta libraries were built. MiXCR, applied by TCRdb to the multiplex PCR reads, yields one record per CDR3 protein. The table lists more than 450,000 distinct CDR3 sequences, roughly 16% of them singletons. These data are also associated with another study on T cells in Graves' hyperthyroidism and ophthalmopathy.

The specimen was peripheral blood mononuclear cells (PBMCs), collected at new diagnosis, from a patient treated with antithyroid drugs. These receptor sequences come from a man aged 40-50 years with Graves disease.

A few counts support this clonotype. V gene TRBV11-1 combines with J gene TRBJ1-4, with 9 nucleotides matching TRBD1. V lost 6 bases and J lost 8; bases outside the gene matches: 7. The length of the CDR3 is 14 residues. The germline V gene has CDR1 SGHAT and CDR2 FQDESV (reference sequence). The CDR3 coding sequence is TGTGCCAGCAGTTTGGACAGGGGCGAAGAAAAACTGTTTTTT. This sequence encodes CASSLDRGEEKLFF.

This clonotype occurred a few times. The CDR3 sequence: CASSDTAHSNQPQHF. CDR3 nucleotides: TGCGCCAGCAGTGATACAGCTCATAGCAATCAGCCCCAGCATTTT. The V and J genes are TRBV10-2 and TRBJ1-5; D is undetermined. Trimming cost V 3 bases and J 0 bases, with 9 bases left between them. The CDR3 length is 15 residues. The V gene's germline CDR1 is WSHSY and CDR2 SAAADI.

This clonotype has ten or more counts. This CDR3 reads CASSVRVPRNTGELFF. CDR3 bases: TGTGCCAGCAGTGTTAGAGTACCGAGAAACACCGGGGAGCTGTTTTTT. This chain connects TRBV2 to TRBJ2-2, with D unclear. The ends were cut back, 4 bases at V and 2 bases at J, with 14 bases in the middle. Germline CDR1 SNHLY, CDR2 FYNNEI. The CDR3 length is 16 residues. The full variable domain, completed using reference TRBV2 and TRBJ2-2, is EPEVTQTPSHQVTQMGQEVILRCVPISNHLYFYWYRQILGQKVEFLVSFYNNEISEKSEIFDDQFSVERPDGSNFTLKIRSTKLEDSAMYFCASSVRVPRNTGELFFGEGSRLTVL.

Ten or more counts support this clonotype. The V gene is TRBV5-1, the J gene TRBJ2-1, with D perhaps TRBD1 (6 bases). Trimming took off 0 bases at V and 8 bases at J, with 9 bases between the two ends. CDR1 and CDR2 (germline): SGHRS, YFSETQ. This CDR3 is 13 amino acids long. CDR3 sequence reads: CASSLAAGDEQFF. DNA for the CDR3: TGCGCCAGCAGCTTGGCGGCAGGGGATGAGCAGTTCTTC.

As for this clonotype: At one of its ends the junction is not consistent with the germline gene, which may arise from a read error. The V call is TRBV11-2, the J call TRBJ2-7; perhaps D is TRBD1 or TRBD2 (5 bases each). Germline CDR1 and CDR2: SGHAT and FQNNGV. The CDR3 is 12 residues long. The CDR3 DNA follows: TGTGCCGGCAGCTTGGGACGGTACGAGCAGTACTTC. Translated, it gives CAGSLGRYEQYF.

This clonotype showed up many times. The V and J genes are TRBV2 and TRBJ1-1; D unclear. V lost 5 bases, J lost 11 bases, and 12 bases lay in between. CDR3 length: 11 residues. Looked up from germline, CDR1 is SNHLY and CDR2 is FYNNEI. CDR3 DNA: TGTGCCAGCAGTCCCCGGGCCCTTGCTTTCTTT. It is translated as CASSPRALAFF. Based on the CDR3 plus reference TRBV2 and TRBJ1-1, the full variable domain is EPEVTQTPSHQVTQMGQEVILRCVPISNHLYFYWYRQILGQKVEFLVSFYNNEISEKSEIFDDQFSVERPDGSNFTLKIRSTKLEDSAMYFCASSPRALAFFGQGTRLTVV.

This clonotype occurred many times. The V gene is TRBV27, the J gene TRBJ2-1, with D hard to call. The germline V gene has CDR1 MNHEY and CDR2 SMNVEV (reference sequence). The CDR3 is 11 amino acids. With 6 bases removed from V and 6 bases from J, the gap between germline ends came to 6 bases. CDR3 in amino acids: CASSHTNEQFF. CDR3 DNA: TGTGCCAGCAGCCACACCAATGAGCAGTTCTTC.